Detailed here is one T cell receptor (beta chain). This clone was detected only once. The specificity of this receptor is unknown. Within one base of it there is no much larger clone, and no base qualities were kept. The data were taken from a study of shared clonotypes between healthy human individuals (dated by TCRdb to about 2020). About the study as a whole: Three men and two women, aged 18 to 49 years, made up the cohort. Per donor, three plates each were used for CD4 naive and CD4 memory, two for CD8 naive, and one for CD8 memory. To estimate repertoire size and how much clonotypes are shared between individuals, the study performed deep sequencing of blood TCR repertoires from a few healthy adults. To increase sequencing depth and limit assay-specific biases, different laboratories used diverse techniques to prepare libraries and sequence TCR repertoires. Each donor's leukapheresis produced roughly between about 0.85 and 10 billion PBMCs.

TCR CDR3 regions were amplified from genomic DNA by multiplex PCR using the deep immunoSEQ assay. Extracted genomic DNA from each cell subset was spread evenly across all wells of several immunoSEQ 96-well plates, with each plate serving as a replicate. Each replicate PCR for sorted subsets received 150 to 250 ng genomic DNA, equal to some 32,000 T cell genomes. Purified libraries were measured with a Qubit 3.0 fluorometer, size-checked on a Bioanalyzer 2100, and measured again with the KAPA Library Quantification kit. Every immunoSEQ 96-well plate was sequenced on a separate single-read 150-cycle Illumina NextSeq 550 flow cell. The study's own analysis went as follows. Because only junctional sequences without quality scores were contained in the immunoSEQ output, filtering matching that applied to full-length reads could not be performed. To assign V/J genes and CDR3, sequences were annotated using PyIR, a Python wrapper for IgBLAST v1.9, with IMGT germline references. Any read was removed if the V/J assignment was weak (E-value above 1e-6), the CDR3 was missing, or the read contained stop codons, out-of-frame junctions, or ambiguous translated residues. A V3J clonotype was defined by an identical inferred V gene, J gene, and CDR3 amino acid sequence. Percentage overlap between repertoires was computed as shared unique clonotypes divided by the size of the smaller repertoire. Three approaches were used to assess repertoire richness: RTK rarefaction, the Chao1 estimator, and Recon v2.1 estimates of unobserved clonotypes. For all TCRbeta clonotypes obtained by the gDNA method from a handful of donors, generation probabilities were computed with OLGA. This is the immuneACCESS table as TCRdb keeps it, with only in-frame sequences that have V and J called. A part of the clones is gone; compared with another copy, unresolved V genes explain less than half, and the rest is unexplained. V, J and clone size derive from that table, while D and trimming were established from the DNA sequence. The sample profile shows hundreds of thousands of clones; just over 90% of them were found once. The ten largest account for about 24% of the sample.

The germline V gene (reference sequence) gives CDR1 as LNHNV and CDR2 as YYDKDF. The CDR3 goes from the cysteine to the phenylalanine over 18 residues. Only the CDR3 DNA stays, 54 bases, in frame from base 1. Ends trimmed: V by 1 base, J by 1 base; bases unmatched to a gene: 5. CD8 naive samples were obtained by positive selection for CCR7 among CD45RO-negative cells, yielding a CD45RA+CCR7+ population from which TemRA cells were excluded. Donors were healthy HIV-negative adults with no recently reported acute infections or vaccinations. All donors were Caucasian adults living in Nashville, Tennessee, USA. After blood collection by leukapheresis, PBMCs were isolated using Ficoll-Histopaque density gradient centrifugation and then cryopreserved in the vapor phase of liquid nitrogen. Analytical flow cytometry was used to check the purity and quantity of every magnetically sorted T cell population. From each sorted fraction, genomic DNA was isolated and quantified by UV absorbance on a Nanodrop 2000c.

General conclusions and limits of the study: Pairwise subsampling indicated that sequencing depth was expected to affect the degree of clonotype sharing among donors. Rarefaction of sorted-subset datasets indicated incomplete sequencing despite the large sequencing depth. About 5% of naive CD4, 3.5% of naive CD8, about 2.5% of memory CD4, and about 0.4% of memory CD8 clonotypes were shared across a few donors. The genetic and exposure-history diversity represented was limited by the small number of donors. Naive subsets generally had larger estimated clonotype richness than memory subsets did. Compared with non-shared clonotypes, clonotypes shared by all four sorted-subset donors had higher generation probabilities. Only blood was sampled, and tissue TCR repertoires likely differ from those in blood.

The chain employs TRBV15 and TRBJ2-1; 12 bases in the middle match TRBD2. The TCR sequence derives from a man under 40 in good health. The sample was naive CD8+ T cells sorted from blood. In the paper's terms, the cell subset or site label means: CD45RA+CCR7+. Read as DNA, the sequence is TGTGCCACCAGCAGAGGACTAGCGGGAGTTAAGTCCTACAATGAGCAGTTCTTC. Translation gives CATSRGLAGVKSYNEQFF.